The rows below give T cell receptor beta chains drawn from one sample of a study of T cells after yellow fever vaccination. TCRdb recomputed calls from the 5' RACE reads with MiXCR, one row per CDR3 protein. The sample includes a few hundred thousand distinct CDR3 sequences, 4.1% seen only once; the top ten take around 23%. The sample was PBMCs, taken 5 days after the yellow fever booster vaccination. Every receptor here comes from a man younger than 35 who received the YFV17D yellow fever vaccine. The CDR3 runs from the conserved cysteine through the conserved F or W. The D gene is left open where the match is weak. Size values are once, few and many counts, or a class for expanded clones, and some rows have none.

TRBV5-1	few	TRBJ2-5	TRBD1	TGCGCCAGCAGTTCCGGACAGGGGAAACTAGAGACCCAGTACTTC	CASSSGQGKLETQYF
TRBV6-1	-	TRBJ1-1	-	TGTGCCAGCAGTGAGGGGGGAAGAGCTTTCTTT	CASSEGGRAFF
TRBV5-1	many	TRBJ2-7	-	TGCGCCAGCAGCTTTACAAATCCGGCCTACGAGCAGTACTTC	CASSFTNPAYEQYF
TRBV12-3/TRBV12-4	-	TRBJ1-6	-	TGTGCCAGCAGTACCCACCGGGCCCAACATAATTCACCCCTCCACTTT	CASSTHRAQHNSPLHF
TRBV6-2/TRBV6-3	-	TRBJ2-2	-	TGTGCCAGCAGTTACATGGGGGCCTACACCGGGGAGCTGTTTTTT	CASSYMGAYTGELFF
TRBV2	-	TRBJ2-3	-	TGTGCCAGCAGTTCACGACAGTGGGGCACAGATACGCAGTATTTT	CASSSRQWGTDTQYF
TRBV27	-	TRBJ2-1	TRBD1	TGTGCCAGCAGTTTATGGCAGGGGGCGGATGAGCAGTTCTTC	CASSLWQGADEQFF
TRBV9	many	TRBJ1-2	TRBD1	TGTGCCAGCAGCTCCTCAGGGGGCTATGGCTACACCTTC	CASSSSGGYGYTF
TRBV11-2	few	TRBJ1-2	-	TGTGCCAGCAAACAGGGCGCTATAGGCGGCTACACCTTC	CASKQGAIGGYTF
TRBV7-8	-	TRBJ1-1	TRBD1	TGTGCCAGCAGTCGGGACAGGGGGAATGAAGCTTTCTTT	CASSRDRGNEAFF
TRBV6-4	few	TRBJ2-1	-	TGTGCCAACGACCCGGAGCAACTCCATGGAATATGGAATGAGCAGTTCTTC	CANDPEQLHGIWNEQFF
TRBV11-2	-	TRBJ2-6	-	TGTGCCAGCAGCCCCCGGACCGACTTAGTGGCCAACGTCCTGACTTTC	CASSPRTDLVANVLTF
TRBV20-1	few	TRBJ1-2	-	TGCACCGGTGGAGAGAGTAGCTATGGCTACACCTTC	CTGGESSYGYTF
TRBV7-9	many	TRBJ1-1	TRBD1	TGTGCCAGCAGGTTAACAGGGGAGGTTACTGAAGCTTTCTTT	CASRLTGEVTEAFF
TRBV30	many	TRBJ1-1	-	TGTGCCTGGAGTGTACAGGGTCTGAACACTGAAGCTTTCTTT	CAWSVQGLNTEAFF
TRBV11-1	few	TRBJ2-1	-	TGTGCCAGCAGCTTAGATGCGGGGCCGTACAATGAGCAGTTCTTC	CASSLDAGPYNEQFF
TRBV4-3	few	TRBJ2-3	-	TGCGCCAGCAGCCAAGATAATAGGGACTCCTTCACAGATACGCAGTATTTT	CASSQDNRDSFTDTQYF
TRBV20-1	few	TRBJ2-1	-	TGCAGTGCTAGAGTAGGGGGGGGATTTGAGCAGTTCTTC	CSARVGGGFEQFF
TRBV12-3/TRBV12-4	-	TRBJ2-5	-	TGTGCCAGCAGTTTATTCGAGTCGCGGGACGGCCAAGAGACCCAGTACTTC	CASSLFESRDGQETQYF
TRBV29-1	few	TRBJ2-7	-	TGCAGCGTCGACCCCGGGACCGGTTACGAGCAGTACTTC	CSVDPGTGYEQYF
TRBV29-1	-	TRBJ2-5	-	TGCAGCGCCACTGACTGGAGGGGGGAGGATTCAGAGACCCAGTACTTC	CSATDWRGEDSETQYF
TRBV9	many	TRBJ2-1	-	TGTGCCAGCAGCGTAGGGGTCACGGTGGGTAATGAGCAGTTCTTC	CASSVGVTVGNEQFF
TRBV20-1	many	TRBJ2-5	TRBD2	TGCAGTGCTCCCCGGGGGGATCCAGAGACCCAGTACTTC	CSAPRGDPETQYF
TRBV5-4	-	TRBJ1-2	-	TGTGCCAGCAGCTTGGCCACGACCATATACTATGGCTACACCTTC	CASSLATTIYYGYTF
TRBV15	-	TRBJ2-1	TRBD2	TGTGCCACCAGCAGAAACCTAGCGGGACACTCCTACAATGAGCAGTTCTTC	CATSRNLAGHSYNEQFF
TRBV20-1	-	TRBJ2-4	-	TGCAGTGCCAAGAGGGGAGGTATCGCAAACATTCAGTACTTC	CSAKRGGIANIQYF
TRBV12-3/TRBV12-4	-	TRBJ1-5	-	TGTGCCAGCAGTCCAACCGGGACCAGAAATCAGCCCCAGCATTTT	CASSPTGTRNQPQHF
TRBV12-3/TRBV12-4	-	TRBJ1-2	-	TGTGCCAGCAGTTTAAGGTCCGAGGGCTACACCTTC	CASSLRSEGYTF
TRBV20-1	-	TRBJ1-5	-	TGCAGTGCTAGTGAGGTTAGCAATCAGCCCCAGCATTTT	CSASEVSNQPQHF
TRBV6-2/TRBV6-3	few	TRBJ2-4	TRBD2	TGTGCCAGCAGACCGCGCGGGACTAGCGGTATAGCCAAAAACATTCAGTACTTC	CASRPRGTSGIAKNIQYF
TRBV10-2	few	TRBJ1-1	-	TGCGCCAGCAGTGAGTGGTTCCAGATGAACACTGAAGCTTTCTTT	CASSEWFQMNTEAFF
TRBV12-5	few	TRBJ2-7	-	TGTGCTAGTGGCCGGGATTCCTACGAGCAGTACTTC	CASGRDSYEQYF
TRBV12-3/TRBV12-4	many	TRBJ1-4	-	TGTGCCAGCAGTTTAGGGGGGGAAAAACTGTTTTTT	CASSLGGEKLFF
TRBV6-6	many	TRBJ2-5	TRBD1	TGTGCCAGCAGTTACTCGGACAGGGGGGAAGAGACCCAGTACTTC	CASSYSDRGEETQYF
TRBV5-6	many	TRBJ2-3	-	TGTGCCAGCAGCTTGTATTTGACCGGCACAGATACGCAGTATTTT	CASSLYLTGTDTQYF
TRBV28	few	TRBJ1-1	-	TGTGCCAGCAGTTTATCCCAGGGAGGGAACACTGAAGCTTTCTTT	CASSLSQGGNTEAFF
TRBV6-5	many	TRBJ2-7	TRBD1	TGTGCCAGCAGTTACTCAACAGGGGGCTGGTACGAGCAGTACTTC	CASSYSTGGWYEQYF
TRBV25-1	many	TRBJ2-1	-	TGTGCCAGCAGTGGGGGTGACTACAATGAGCAGTTCTTC	CASSGGDYNEQFF
TRBV28	few	TRBJ2-5	-	TGTGCCAGCAGTTTAATCCGGAATCCGCAAGAGACCCAGTACTTC	CASSLIRNPQETQYF
TRBV19	-	TRBJ2-1	-	TGTGCCAGTAGTAGCGGGACAGCCGGCAATGAGCAGTTCTTC	CASSSGTAGNEQFF
TRBV5-4	-	TRBJ2-5	TRBD2	TGTGCCATCCGGACTAGCGGGATTGACGAGACCCAGTACTTC	CAIRTSGIDETQYF
TRBV7-8	many	TRBJ2-5	-	TGTGCCAGCAGCCCCGACGGAAGACAAGAGACCCAGTACTTC	CASSPDGRQETQYF
TRBV20-1	few	TRBJ2-7	TRBD1	TGCAGTGCTAGTCCCGGCAGGGGGCTACCCTACGAGCAGTACTTC	CSASPGRGLPYEQYF
TRBV10-3	few	TRBJ2-5	TRBD2	TGTGCCATCAGTGACGGGACTACCGACCAAGAGACCCAGTACTTC	CAISDGTTDQETQYF
TRBV12-3/TRBV12-4	-	TRBJ1-1	TRBD1	TGTGCCAGCAGTTTACTCGGGGACAGGGAAACTGAAGCTTTCTTT	CASSLLGDRETEAFF
TRBV11-3	-	TRBJ2-1	-	TGTGCCAGCAGCCCTCCGAGGGACTCGGGGGACAATGAGCAGTTCTTC	CASSPPRDSGDNEQFF
TRBV5-1	-	TRBJ1-2	-	TGCGCCAGCAGCCCCGGACACCGGGACCTCTATGGCTACACCTTC	CASSPGHRDLYGYTF
TRBV7-2	-	TRBJ2-7	-	TGTGCCAGCAGCGTGCAACAGGGGGAGGGCTACGAGCAGTACTTC	CASSVQQGEGYEQYF
TRBV6-5	many	TRBJ2-5	-	TGTGCCAGCAGGCAGGGTTCTAACCAAGAGACCCAGTACTTC	CASRQGSNQETQYF
TRBV27	few	TRBJ1-1	-	TGTGCCAGCAGTTTCCAGTCGGGCACTGAAGCTTTCTTT	CASSFQSGTEAFF
TRBV7-9	many	TRBJ1-6	-	TGTGCCAGCAGCTTAGGTGGGATTAATTCACCCCTCCACTTT	CASSLGGINSPLHF
TRBV7-9	few	TRBJ2-3	TRBD2	TGTGCCAGCAGCTCGAGCGGCGGGGGGATCACAGATACGCAGTATTTT	CASSSSGGGITDTQYF
TRBV10-2	few	TRBJ2-1	TRBD2	TGCGCCAGCGGGGAGGGGAATGAGCAGTTCTTC	CASGEGNEQFF
TRBV6-2/TRBV6-3	-	TRBJ1-5	-	TGTGCCAGCAGTTACGTGTCAGGGCTCGGCAATCAGCCCCAGCATTTT	CASSYVSGLGNQPQHF